These 27 T cell receptor beta chains originate from one sample sequenced in a study of Ad26.COV2.S vaccination and SARS-CoV-2 variants. The table came from immunoSEQ multiplex PCR; TCRdb's copy has only in-frame clones and leaves some out. The table lists roughly 400,000 clones, 89% of them singletons. This sample's treatment: roughly 20 received Ad26.COV2.S at low or high dose, single or two shots; 5 received placebo; per-sample allocation not given. After the first vaccine or placebo injection, samples were drawn on day 63. The sample here was peripheral blood, taken in a trial of Ad26.COV2.S vaccine versus placebo. All receptors derive from a person aged 18-65 years who received the Ad26.COV2.S COVID-19 vaccine or a placebo.

The rearrangement uses TRBV11-2 and TRBJ1-6; D gene uncertain. The V end lost 2 bases, the J end lost 10 bases, and 12 bases lay between the germline ends. Germline-derived CDR1 and CDR2 are SGHAT and FQNNGV. The CDR3 runs to 14 residues. The CDR3 sequence: CASSLHSGSSPLHF. The CDR3 bases are TGTGCCAGCAGCTTACACAGCGGGTCGTCACCCCTCCACTTT.

This clone appeared once. The gene calls are TRBV24-1 and TRBJ2-3; no clear D. The V and J ends lost 5 bases and 5 bases respectively, with 4 bases between them. The CDR3 totals 11 residues. Germline V gene data show CDR1 as KGHDR and CDR2 as SFDVKD. CDR3 nucleotides: TGTGCCACCAGTGCGGGAGATACGCAGTATTTT. Protein: CATSAGDTQYF.

CDR3 residues: CASSVSGGRRDEQYF. The DNA of the CDR3 is TGTGCCAGCAGCGTAAGCGGCGGGAGAAGGGACGAGCAGTACTTC. The chain joins TRBV9 to TRBJ2-7; 7 nucleotides line up with TRBD2. V was clipped by 1 base and J by 5 bases; unmatched bases: 9. Germline assignment: CDR1 SGDLS and CDR2 YYNGEE. The CDR3 length is 15 residues.

J is TRBJ2-5 and V is TRBV19; D is unclear. V was trimmed by 2 bases and J by 5 bases, leaving 6 bases between them. The CDR3 is made up of 12 amino acids. CDR1 is LNHDA and CDR2 is SQIVND in the germline V gene (reference sequence). The CDR3 spells CASSINKETQYF. The CDR3 DNA is TGTGCCAGTAGTATAAATAAGGAGACCCAGTACTTC.

The chain's CDR3 is CASSLPGAPTEAFF. CDR3 DNA: TGCGCCAGCAGCCTACCAGGTGCCCCGACTGAAGCTTTCTTT. The J gene is TRBJ1-1, the V gene TRBV4-1, with D uncertain. The CDR3 sequence is 14 residues long. Germline CDR1 reads MGHRA; CDR2 reads YSYEKL. Trimming pared 4 bases from V and 5 bases from J, leaving 14 bases between.

The chain combines TRBV6-5 with TRBJ2-7; D may be TRBD2 (5 bases). V gave up 7 bases and J gave up 0 bases, with 16 bases separating them. The germline V gene encodes CDR1 MNHEY and CDR2 SVGAGI. This CDR3 spans 15 amino acids. The CDR3 region is CASKQERLSSYEQYF. DNA of the CDR3: TGTGCCAGCAAACAAGAGCGGCTTTCCTCCTACGAGCAGTACTTC.

This clone has just one count. DNA for the CDR3: TGCGCCAGCAGTGCTCCAAAGTTCTTC. As protein: CASSAPKFF. The chain recombines TRBV10-1 with TRBJ2-1; no reliable D call. This CDR3 has 9 amino acids. Trimming cost V 4 bases and J 14 bases, with 6 bases left between them. CDR1 WNHNN and CDR2 SYGVQD come from the germline V gene (reference sequence).

The genes are TRBV7-8 and TRBJ2-5; 11 bases fit TRBD2. The CDR3 spans 17 residues. The V gene end was trimmed by 5 bases and the J gene end by 0 bases; junction bases not matched to a gene: 8. Per germline, CDR1 SGHVS and CDR2 FQNEAQ. This chain's CDR3 is CASSQGIAGGYQETQYF. For the CDR3, the DNA is TGTGCCAGCAGCCAGGGCATAGCGGGAGGGTACCAAGAGACCCAGTACTTC.

There are a few counts of this clone. The chain links TRBV15 to TRBJ1-6; D unclear. With 1 base removed from V and 7 bases from J, the gap between germline ends came to 11 bases. CDR3 length equals 15 residues. In germline, CDR1 is LNHNV, CDR2 YYDKDF (reference sequence). The CDR3 region has the DNA TGTGCCACCAGCAGAGCCACGGACCGAAATTCACCCCTCCACTTT. Protein product: CATSRATDRNSPLHF.

J is TRBJ2-4 and V is TRBV5-4, with 8 bases fitting TRBD1. The germline V gene encodes CDR1 SGHNT and CDR2 YYREEE (reference sequence). The CDR3 sequence is 16 residues long. J lost 0 bases, V lost 1 base, and 3 bases had no gene match. In DNA form, the CDR3 reads TGTGCCAGCAGCTTGTTACAGGGGGGAGCCAAAAACATTCAGTACTTC. This translates into CASSLLQGGAKNIQYF.

This clone appeared once. The V gene is TRBV2, the J gene TRBJ2-5; TRBD1 matches 11 bases. This CDR3 comprises 14 residues. The junction had 2 bases not matched to a gene; V was cut back by 4 bases and J by 4 bases. The germline gives CDR1 SNHLY, CDR2 FYNNEI. DNA of the CDR3: TGTGCCAGCAGTGGGACAGGGGGCTCAGAGACCCAGTACTTC. Its translation: CASSGTGGSETQYF.

This sequence joins TRBV5-1 and TRBJ2-1; a possible D gene is TRBD2 (5 bases). Germline V gives CDR1 SGHRS, CDR2 YFSETQ. Trimming took 1 base from V and 7 from J, leaving 15 bases between them. The CDR3 is made up of 15 amino acids. CDR3 DNA: TGCGCCAGCAGCTTGACGGAAATCTCGGGGAATGAGCAGTTCTTC. It is translated as CASSLTEISGNEQFF.

CDR3 sequence reads: CASSSTGGSYEQYF. The CDR3 coding sequence is TGCGCCAGCAGCTCCACGGGCGGGAGCTACGAGCAGTACTTC. The rearrangement uses TRBV4-1 and TRBJ2-7, with TRBD2 matching 7 bases. The J segment lost 3 bases and the V segment lost 5 bases, leaving 7 bases of the junction unmatched. CDR3 length: 14 amino acids. Germline assignment: CDR1 MGHRA and CDR2 YSYEKL.

This chain joins TRBV29-1 and TRBJ2-2; D is perhaps TRBD1 (5 bases). V lost 2 bases and J lost 1, with 8 bases in between. The germline V gene has CDR1 SQVTM and CDR2 ANQGSEA. This CDR3 region has 14 residues. CDR3 amino acids: CSVESRENTGELFF. CDR3 DNA sequence: TGCAGCGTTGAATCCAGGGAGAACACCGGGGAGCTGTTTTTT.

The chain combines TRBV6-6 with TRBJ1-2; D might be TRBD1 (6 bases). CDR1 and CDR2 (germline): MNHNY, SVGAGI (reference sequence). The CDR3 is made up of 15 amino acids. The V end lost 2 bases, the J end lost 1 base, and 11 bases lay between the germline ends. CDR3 nucleotide sequence: TGTGCCAGCAGTTACGATCCGGACAGTAACTATGGCTACACCTTC. It yields the protein CASSYDPDSNYGYTF.

The chain is built from TRBV28 and TRBJ1-2; a weak D match, TRBD1 (6 bases). This CDR3 contains 15 residues. The V gene lost 4 bases and the J gene lost 2 bases, with 14 bases spanning the gap. Germline CDR1 reads MDHEN; CDR2 reads SYDVKM. CDR3 in amino acids: CASSSQWTANYGYTF. In nucleotides, the CDR3 is TGTGCCAGCAGTTCCCAATGGACAGCGAACTATGGCTACACCTTC.

The V gene is TRBV20-1, the J gene TRBJ2-3; the match to TRBD2 covers 8 bases. V lost 3 bases, J lost 6 bases, and 5 bases stayed unmatched. The CDR3 consists of 13 residues. Germline V gene data show CDR1 as DFQATT and CDR2 as SNEGSKA (reference sequence). The CDR3 sequence: CSASGREDDTQYF. The CDR3 nucleotides are TGCAGTGCTAGTGGGCGGGAGGATGATACGCAGTATTTT.

DNA of the CDR3: TGTGCCAGCAGTTTATCAGTAGTTGAGGGGGATACGCAGTATTTT. Translating gives CASSLSVVEGDTQYF. The V call is TRBV28, the J call TRBJ2-3; tentatively, D is TRBD1 or TRBD2 (5 bases each). The CDR3 has 15 amino acids. Trimming stripped 1 base from V and 6 bases from J, with 14 bases between. Germline V lookup: CDR1 MDHEN, CDR2 SYDVKM.

The chain links TRBV5-1 to TRBJ1-6; 9 bases fit TRBD1. The junction had 10 bases not matched to a gene; V was cut back by 4 bases and J by 11 bases. Germline CDR1 is SGHRS and CDR2 is YFSETQ. This CDR3 is 15 amino acids long. The CDR3 spells CASSILDRGWPPLHF. The CDR3 nucleotides read TGCGCCAGCAGCATACTTGACAGGGGGTGGCCACCCCTCCACTTT. Looking up the rest from reference TRBV5-1 and TRBJ1-6 gives the full variable domain: KAGVTQTPRYLIKTRGQQVTLSCSPISGHRSVSWYQQTPGQGLQFLFEYFSETQRNKGNFPGRFSGRQFSNSRSEMNVSTLELGDSALYLCASSILDRGWPPLHFGNGTRLTVT.

This chain uses TRBV3-1 (or the pseudogene TRBV3-2) with TRBJ1-2, with D uncertain. Germline V gene data show CDR1 as LGHDT and CDR2 as YNNKEL (reference sequence). CDR3 size: 14 residues. The ends were cut back, 0 bases at V and 3 bases at J, with 8 bases in the middle. This CDR3 is CASSQDPIYYGYTF. CDR3 nucleotides: TGTGCCAGCAGCCAAGATCCCATATACTATGGCTACACCTTC.

V gene TRBV6-6 combines with J gene TRBJ2-3; 9 nucleotides agree with TRBD2. With 0 bases clipped from V and 1 base from J, the junction kept 2 bases outside the gene matches. The CDR3 is 16 amino acids. CDR1 MNHNY and CDR2 SVGAGI come from the germline V gene (reference sequence). The CDR3 DNA is TGTGCCAGCAGTTACTCGCGCGGGAGGGGCACAGATACGCAGTATTTT. Residues: CASSYSRGRGTDTQYF.

The V gene is TRBV5-4, the J gene TRBJ1-2, with 7 bases that match TRBD1. V shed 4 bases and J 3 bases; nucleotides not matched to a gene: 6. The CDR3 extends over 14 amino acids. Germline CDR1 SGHNT, CDR2 YYREEE (reference sequence). The chain's CDR3 is CASSKDGTDYGYTF. CDR3 bases: TGTGCCAGCAGCAAAGACGGGACAGACTATGGCTACACCTTC.

The V and J genes are TRBV28 and TRBJ2-1; D is unclear. The germline V gene has CDR1 MDHEN and CDR2 SYDVKM. The CDR3 is 11 amino acids. V was clipped by 0 bases and J by 10 bases, with 4 bases between them. CDR3 sequence (DNA): TGTGCCAGCAGTTTATGGGGGGAGCAGTTCTTC. It yields the protein CASSLWGEQFF.

The rearrangement joins TRBV5-1 to TRBJ1-5; D may be TRBD1 (5 bases). Germline V gene lookup returns CDR1 SGHRS and CDR2 YFSETQ. This CDR3 has 15 amino acids. The V end lost 4 bases, the J end lost 6 bases, and 17 bases lay between the germline ends. CDR3 region: CASSPAGEGSQPQHF. CDR3 coding DNA: TGCGCCAGCAGCCCCGCCGGAGAGGGGAGTCAGCCCCAGCATTTT.

This chain connects TRBV7-9 to TRBJ1-2; possible D gene TRBD1, 5 bases. Germline CDR1 reads SEHNR; CDR2 reads FQNEAQ (reference sequence). The CDR3 totals 14 residues. V was clipped by 5 bases and J by 7 bases, with 17 bases between them. The CDR3 DNA sequence: TGTGCCAGCAGCCCCGTCTTGGGGGGAGTTGGCTACACCTTC. Translating it yields CASSPVLGGVGYTF.

The chain recombines TRBV15 with TRBJ2-1, with TRBD1 matching over 8 bases. The V gene's germline CDR1 is LNHNV and CDR2 YYDKDF (reference sequence). With V trimmed by 3 bases and J by 7 bases, 8 bases remained unmatched. The CDR3 has 15 amino acids. CDR3 sequence reads: CATSRDREFGNEQFF. The CDR3 DNA reads as TGTGCCACCAGCAGGGACAGGGAATTCGGGAATGAGCAGTTCTTC.

CDR3 sequence: CASSPSGGETQYF. The CDR3 DNA sequence: TGTGCCAGCAGTCCTTCTGGGGGAGAGACCCAGTACTTC. The rearrangement joins TRBV12-3 or TRBV12-4 to TRBJ2-5; D possibly uses TRBD1 or TRBD2 (5 bases each). The CDR3 has 13 amino acids. The ends were cut back, 5 bases at V and 4 bases at J, with 11 bases in the middle.